This paragraph reports one T cell receptor (beta chain). What it binds is unknown. CDR1 and CDR2 from the germline V gene are SGHVS and FNYEAQ. The CDR3 spans 12 residues. V was pared by 5 bases and J by 10 bases, with 12 bases between. The donors comprised healthy bone marrow donors. The data derive from a study of cytomegalovirus exposure and HLA in healthy donors. Regarding the study as a whole: In an earlier analysis, in approximately 570 donors, most V segments appeared productive either ~90% or ~30% of the time.

Amplification used 60 Vbeta primers and 13 Jbeta primers. Sequenced by immunoSEQ multiplex PCR; TCRdb stores in-frame clones only, minus some. The sample carries about 140,000 clones, roughly 76% recorded once. Source material: PBMCs. This receptor was obtained from a female donor in good health and CMV-seronegative. The chain couples TRBV7-6 to TRBJ2-1, with D tentatively TRBD2 (5 bases). The CDR3 nucleotides read TGTGCCAGCAGCCCGAGCGGAAGCGAGCAGTTCTTC. Its translation: CASSPSGSEQFF.